Below are 9 T cell receptor beta chains sequenced from a single sample in a study of T cell clonality in common variable immunodeficiency. Whole-study results and caveats: Reportedly, TCR beta sequences from common variable immunodeficiency showed fewer deletions and N-nucleotide insertions.

Produced via immunoSEQ multiplex PCR; TCRdb's table is partial and in-frame only. The sample shows about 26,000 clones, none of them appearing just once. No antigen has been assigned to these receptors. Sequencing input: peripheral blood mononuclear cells. The source of these receptors is a human donor with common variable immunodeficiency.

There are many counts of this clone. Read data end 3 residues before the CDR3 end; the end is taken from the germline J gene. The gene calls are TRBV20-1 and TRBJ2-2, with D tentatively TRBD2 (6 bases). Germline-derived CDR1 and CDR2 are DFQATT and SNEGSKA (reference sequence). Trimming removed 6 bases at V and 5 bases at J, with 13 bases between. The CDR3 sequence is 13 residues long. Partial CDR3 DNA: TGCAGTGCCGGTGTGGCGGGAACCGGGGAG. This translates into CSAGVAGTGE. The full CDR3 protein reads CSAGVAGTGELFF.

Note on this clone: The observed sequence ends 3 residues before the CDR3 terminus, with the missing tail filled in from the germline J gene. V gene TRBV20-1 combines with J gene TRBJ2-1; D is undetermined. The V gene's germline CDR1 is DFQATT and CDR2 SNEGSKA (reference sequence). The CDR3 is 14 amino acids. V was trimmed by 6 bases and J by 0 bases, leaving 12 bases between them. The CDR3 loop is CSASLPGSYNEQFF. Incomplete CDR3 DNA: TGCAGTGCCAGTCTGCCGGGCTCCTACAATGAG.

This clone occurred a few times. Read coverage stops 3 residues before the CDR3 terminus; the germline J gene supplies the remainder. This chain links TRBV7-9 with TRBJ2-5, with 10 positions matching TRBD1. The V gene's germline CDR1 is SEHNR and CDR2 FQNEAQ (reference sequence). The CDR3 runs to 14 residues. V shed 3 bases and J 2 bases; nucleotides not matched to a gene: 0. The CDR3 is CASSLDRGQETQYF. The DNA read from the CDR3 is TGTGCCAGCAGCTTGGACAGGGGGCAAGAGACC.

This clone was observed at least ten times. The read gets to within 3 residues of the CDR3 end, and the germline J gene fills in the rest. V usage is TRBV15 and J usage is TRBJ2-7, with 7 nucleotides matching TRBD2. The CDR3 length is 13 residues. Germline V gene data show CDR1 as LNHNV and CDR2 as YYDKDF (reference sequence). V lost 7 bases to trimming and J lost 5 bases; unmatched junction nucleotides: 8. The sequenced part of the CDR3 DNA is TGTGCCACCACCAAGGGGAGGGGAAACGAG. It yields the protein CATTKGRGNE. Given in full, the CDR3 is CATTKGRGNEQYF.

Concerning this clone: Read data end 3 residues before the CDR3 end; the end is taken from the germline J gene. The rearrangement links TRBV20-1 to TRBJ2-1, with 8 bases identical to TRBD2. J gave up 6 bases and V 5 bases, and 3 bases lay outside the gene matches. The CDR3 consists of 12 residues. Germline CDR1 and CDR2: DFQATT and SNEGSKA (reference sequence). The CDR3 here is CSADLAGNEQFF. Partial CDR3 DNA: TGCAGTGCTGACCTAGCGGGCAATGAG.

This clone was detected only a few times. The read ends 3 residues shy of where the CDR3 ends; the end is completed using the germline J gene. This chain links TRBV7-3 with TRBJ2-6, with D possibly TRBD1 on 6 matching bases. The CDR3 runs 15 residues. Trimming pared 6 bases from V and 2 bases from J, leaving 11 bases between. The V gene's germline CDR1 is SGHTA and CDR2 FQGTGA. The CDR3 here is CASSPRGTGANVLTF. The CDR3 bases that were read are TGTGCCAGCAGTCCAAGGGGGACTGGGGCCAACGTC.

This clone was observed at least ten times. Coverage ceases 3 residues before the CDR3 finishes, and the germline J gene fills in the end. The chain combines TRBV19 with TRBJ1-5; D is perhaps TRBD1 (6 bases). The CDR3 spans 14 residues. The V gene's germline CDR1 is LNHDA and CDR2 SQIVND (reference sequence). V was clipped by 3 bases and J by 8 bases, with 14 bases between them. The CDR3 spells CASSILQGWEPQHF. The sequenced part of the CDR3 DNA is TGTGCCAGTAGTATCCTACAGGGATGGGAGCCC.

A few counts support this clone. The read ends 3 residues early relative to the CDR3; the germline J gene fills the gap. The rearrangement links TRBV5-1 to TRBJ2-2; tentative D call: TRBD1 (6 bases). Trimming took 1 base from V and 4 from J, leaving 17 bases between them. The CDR3 is made up of 17 amino acids. CDR1 and CDR2 (germline): SGHRS, YFSETQ. The CDR3 is CASSLSPQGMGTGELFF. CDR3 bases read: TGCGCCAGCAGCTTGTCTCCTCAGGGGATGGGCACCGGGGAG.

This clone was counted ten times or more. The CDR3 extends 3 residues past the end of the read, so its final part is completed from the germline J gene. The V gene is TRBV19, the J gene TRBJ1-5, with D possibly TRBD1 on 5 matching bases. CDR1 and CDR2 (germline): LNHDA, SQIVND (reference sequence). Trimming took 3 bases from V and 7 from J, leaving 10 bases between them. CDR3 length equals 13 residues. CDR3 sequence reads: CASSIGQGQPQHF. The CDR3 DNA, read in part, is TGTGCCAGTAGTATTGGGCAGGGACAGCCC.